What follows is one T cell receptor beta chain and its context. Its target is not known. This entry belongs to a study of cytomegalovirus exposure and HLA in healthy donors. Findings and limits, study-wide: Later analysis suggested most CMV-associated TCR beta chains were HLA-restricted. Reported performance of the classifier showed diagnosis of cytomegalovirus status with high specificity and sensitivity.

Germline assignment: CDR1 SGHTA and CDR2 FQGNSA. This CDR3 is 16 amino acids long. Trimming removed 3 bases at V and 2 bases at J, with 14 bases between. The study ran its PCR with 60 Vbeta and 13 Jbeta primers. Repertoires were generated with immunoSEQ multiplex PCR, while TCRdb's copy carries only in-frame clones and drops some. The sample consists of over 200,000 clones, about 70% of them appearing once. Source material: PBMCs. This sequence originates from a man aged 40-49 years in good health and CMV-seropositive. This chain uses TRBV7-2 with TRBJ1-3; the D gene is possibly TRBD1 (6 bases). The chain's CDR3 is CASSFAGQMAGNTIYF. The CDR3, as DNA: TGTGCCAGCAGCTTTGCCGGACAGATGGCTGGAAACACCATATATTTT.